What follows is one TCR beta chain and its context. This entry belongs to a study of blood T cell repertoires in COVID-19. About the study: Nucleic acid was either cDNA or gDNA, and it came from T cells, B-cell-depleted T cells, or PBMCs.

Germline V gene lookup returns CDR1 LNHDA and CDR2 SQIVND (reference sequence). The CDR3 spans 16 residues. After removal of 1 base from V and 0 bases from J, the junction contained 2 bases not matched to a gene. Per the study methods: Amplification of reference gene primers was used by the study to estimate nucleated cell counts. Method: immunoSEQ multiplex PCR; TCRdb's copy keeps in-frame clones and lacks some. For V, J and clone size, that table is used; D and trimming come from the DNA. The profile shows 74,000 or so clones, roughly nine tenths of them singletons. V gene TRBV19 combines with J gene TRBJ2-1, with 8 positions matching TRBD1. The TCR comes from a man aged 50 to 60 with acute or convalescent COVID-19. Material for sequencing was peripheral blood. The CDR3 region is CASSIVGTGSYNEQFF. The CDR3, as DNA: TGTGCCAGTAGTATAGTAGGGACAGGCTCCTACAATGAGCAGTTCTTC.